This entry lists 25 T cell receptor beta chains sequenced from one sample in a study of monozygotic twins with inflammatory bowel disease. TCRdb reprocessed the 5' RACE reads, keeping one entry per CDR3 protein, no DNA. This sample's table reports a few hundred thousand distinct CDR3 sequences. The sample taken for sequencing was blood. The receptor source for this set is a human donor with ulcerative colitis or Crohn's disease, or a healthy co-twin of an affected twin (not recorded which).

V is TRBV11-2 and J is TRBJ1-2; TCRdb calls TRBD1, which cannot be checked without DNA. Germline CDR1 and CDR2: SGHAT and FQNNGV. There are 12 residues in the CDR3. CDR3 amino acids: CASSWRTGGYTF. Together with reference TRBV11-2 and TRBJ1-2, the CDR3 gives the full variable domain: EAGVAQSPRYKIIEKRQSVAFWCNPISGHATLYWYQQILGQGPKLLIQFQNNGVVDDSQLPKDRFSAERLKGVDSTLKIQPAKLEDSAVYLCASSWRTGGYTFGSGTRLTVV.

The J gene is TRBJ2-7, the V gene TRBV5-1; TCRdb reports TRBD1, a call that lacks DNA to check it against. CDR1 is SGHRS and CDR2 is YFSETQ in the germline V gene. The CDR3 extends over 16 amino acids. The CDR3 sequence: CASSLSPPRTGQRQYF. Drawing the rest from reference TRBV5-1 and TRBJ2-7, the complete variable domain is KAGVTQTPRYLIKTRGQQVTLSCSPISGHRSVSWYQQTPGQGLQFLFEYFSETQRNKGNFPGRFSGRQFSNSRSEMNVSTLELGDSALYLCASSLSPPRTGQRQYFGPGTRLTVT.

The CDR3 is CASSQEPGQGGEKLFF. The V and J genes are TRBV4-3 and TRBJ1-4; TCRdb reports TRBD1, a call that lacks DNA to check it against. CDR3 length equals 16 residues. The germline gives CDR1 LGHNA, CDR2 YSLEER.

The chain recombines TRBV4-3 with TRBJ1-3; no DNA is available, so the TRBD1 call from TCRdb remains unchecked. The CDR3 sequence is 17 residues long. CDR1 is LGHNA and CDR2 is YSLEER in the germline V gene. The CDR3 here is CASSHPDRGDIGNTIYF.

J is TRBJ2-7 and V is TRBV5-1; TCRdb lists TRBD1, though no DNA is available to test this call. The CDR3 spans 17 residues. The germline V gene encodes CDR1 SGHRS and CDR2 YFSETQ. CDR3 sequence: CASSLPGGTNRIYEQYF.

The rearrangement links TRBV20-1 to TRBJ2-7; TCRdb's D call, TRBD1, is unchecked because there is no DNA. The CDR3 has 14 residues. CDR1 is DFQATT, CDR2 SNEGSKA, per germline (reference sequence). CDR3 in amino acids: CSARSGAPSHEQYF.

The chain joins TRBV5-8 to TRBJ2-1; TCRdb gives TRBD2 as the D gene, but with no DNA this cannot be confirmed. The CDR3 spans 16 residues. Germline lookup yields CDR1 SGHTS and CDR2 YDEGEE. The CDR3 spells CASSFGAGGPRNEQFF.

The chain links TRBV10-3 to TRBJ2-3; the D call of TRBD2 rests on TCRdb alone, since no DNA is present to check it. The CDR3 runs 16 residues. Germline V gives CDR1 ENHRY, CDR2 SYGVKD. Here the CDR3 reads CAIGPRASGGADTQYF.

The V call is TRBV20-1, the J call TRBJ2-7; TCRdb's D call, TRBD1, is unchecked because there is no DNA. CDR1 and CDR2 from the germline V gene are DFQATT and SNEGSKA (reference sequence). The length of the CDR3 is 14 residues. This CDR3 is CSASVPGQGYEQYF.

This sequence joins TRBV7-2 and TRBJ2-3. The CDR3 runs 14 residues. Germline CDR1 is SGHTA and CDR2 is FQGNSA. This CDR3 reads CASSLEFSTDTQYF.

This chain uses TRBV7-2 with TRBJ1-6. In germline, CDR1 is SGHTA, CDR2 FQGNSA. This CDR3 region has 12 residues. The CDR3 protein is CASSFRNSPLHF.

The chain's CDR3 is CASSYRDLYEQYF. V usage is TRBV6-2 or TRBV6-3 and J usage is TRBJ2-7. CDR1 MNHEY and CDR2 SVGEGT come from the germline V gene. This CDR3 has 13 residues.

J is TRBJ2-7 and V is TRBV28; TCRdb's D call of TRBD2 is untestable without DNA. This CDR3 region has 15 residues. Germline CDR1 MDHEN, CDR2 SYDVKM. The CDR3 here is CATSKPGTGGYEQYF.

This chain connects TRBV5-4 to TRBJ2-3. CDR3 length: 15 amino acids. The V gene's germline CDR1 is SGHNT and CDR2 YYREEE (reference sequence). The CDR3 loop is CASSSPVSSTDTQYF.

The chain couples TRBV11-2 to TRBJ2-1; TCRdb's D call of TRBD1 is untestable without DNA. Germline V gives CDR1 SGHAT, CDR2 FQNNGV. The CDR3 is 14 amino acids. The CDR3 loop reads CASSLRTGSNEQFF.

This chain uses TRBV6-5 with TRBJ2-2; TCRdb picks TRBD1, but there is no DNA to check that call. The CDR3 is made up of 13 amino acids. CDR1 MNHEY and CDR2 SVGAGI come from the germline V gene. This CDR3 reads CAIQGTNTGELFF.

The chain employs TRBV3-1 and TRBJ2-4; the D gene TCRdb calls, TRBD1, cannot be checked with no DNA. The CDR3 consists of 19 residues. CDR1 is LGHDT, CDR2 YNNKEL, per germline (reference sequence). CDR3: CASSRTGGRPVLAKNIQYF.

This sequence joins TRBV5-1 and TRBJ1-2; TCRdb picks TRBD1, but there is no DNA to check that call. This CDR3 region has 13 residues. CDR1 and CDR2 from the germline V gene are SGHRS and YFSETQ. CDR3: CASSLGQGEGYTF.

This chain connects TRBV5-1 to TRBJ1-1; TCRdb names TRBD1, which stays unverified in the absence of DNA. The CDR3 has 14 residues. Germline CDR1 and CDR2: SGHRS and YFSETQ. The chain's CDR3 is CASSLDGGNTEAFF.

V is TRBV7-8 and J is TRBJ2-1; TCRdb's D gene call, TRBD1, goes unchecked for lack of DNA. The CDR3 totals 15 residues. Germline lookup yields CDR1 SGHVS and CDR2 FQNEAQ. The CDR3 sequence: CASSSDRASYNEQFF.

The chain links TRBV7-6 to TRBJ2-7. The germline V gene has CDR1 SGHVS and CDR2 FNYEAQ. The CDR3 covers 13 residues. CDR3 sequence: CASSSTGAHEQYF.

The gene calls are TRBV20-1 and TRBJ1-2; TCRdb designates TRBD1, a call that cannot be tested without DNA. There are 13 residues in the CDR3. The germline V gene has CDR1 DFQATT and CDR2 SNEGSKA (reference sequence). The chain's CDR3 is CSARVAQGYGYTF.

The chain couples TRBV5-1 to TRBJ2-1; there is no DNA to check the TCRdb D call of TRBD1. The CDR3 has 18 amino acids. The germline CDR1 and CDR2 sequences are SGHRS and YFSETQ. The CDR3 loop is CASSLGLRDRGSYNEQFF.

The chain's CDR3 is CSVDGREGPYEQYF. The J gene is TRBJ2-7, the V gene TRBV29-1; TCRdb picks TRBD2, but there is no DNA to check that call. This CDR3 is built from 14 residues. Looked up from germline, CDR1 is SQVTM and CDR2 is ANQGSEA.

The CDR3 here is CASSQTSVDFADTQYF. The V call is TRBV4-3, the J call TRBJ2-3; TCRdb picks TRBD2, but there is no DNA to check that call. Germline V gene sequence: CDR1 LGHNA, CDR2 YSLEER. The CDR3 runs 16 residues.